Sequencing of this T cell receptor beta chain was carried out in a study of human T cells and chemical hapten exposure. For the study at large: Patients additionally received therapeutic doses of diphenylcyclopropenone on the scalp once a week, and this continued throughout the approximately 24-week study. Study-wide results and limits: Significantly greater numbers of large CDR3 similarity clusters came from expanded TCRs than from controls.

A single record per CDR3 protein comes from TCRdb applying MiXCR to the RACE reads. The repertoire consists of tens of thousands of distinct CDR3 sequences, with roughly 10% occurring once and the leading ten covering 3.5% to 4.5%. Deletions cut 7 bases from V and 6 bases from J, with 17 bases between. Germline V gene sequence: CDR1 MDHEN, CDR2 SYDVKM. The CDR3 sequence is 14 residues long. This clonotype was seen a few times. Its antigen is unknown. Regarding time point: patch test 1, 2 weeks after DPC sensitization. Treatment described: therapeutic diphenylcyclopropenone sensitization with weekly scalp DPC. RNA extraction used unfractionated whole blood as the source of total RNA.

The V gene is TRBV28, the J gene TRBJ2-3, with D perhaps matching TRBD1 (5 bases). The receptor was derived from a woman between 45 and 60 years old with alopecia areata. Some clones in this sample may be carry-over from other donors' samples. Sequenced here: whole blood, sampled in connection with sensitization to the hapten diphenylcyclopropenone (DPC). CDR3: CASTYAAGPDTQYF. The CDR3 region has the DNA TGTGCCAGCACCTACGCGGCAGGGCCGGATACGCAGTATTTT.